This TCR beta chain comes out of a study of Graves' ophthalmopathy and Graves' hyperthyroidism. As for the study in general: Peripheral blood collection took place at initial diagnosis, before any treatment.

RNA transcripts were the source from which TCR beta CDR3 regions were amplified. RT-PCR with HTBI primers came first, then second-round multiplex PCR. Using its own MiXCR run on the multiplex PCR reads, TCRdb lists one record per CDR3 protein. The sample shows 450,000 or so distinct CDR3 sequences, under 15% of them seen only once. This CDR3 region has 15 residues. Looked up from germline, CDR1 is MGHRA and CDR2 is YSYEKL. V was shortened by 3 bases and J by 1 base, with 10 bases between the two germline ends. This clonotype came up many times. Ophthalmopathy in the donors was of moderate-to-severe activity, with CAS ≥3, NOSPECS ≥4 and duration under 3 months. None of the included patients had other autoimmune diseases, uncontrolled infections, pregnancy or lactation, as these led to exclusion.

Specimen: blood. The TCR originated in a woman between 25 and 40 years old with Graves' ophthalmopathy. The rearrangement uses TRBV4-1 and TRBJ1-5, with D tentatively TRBD1 (5 bases). The CDR3: CASSHGAGSNQPQHF. The CDR3, as DNA: TGCGCCAGCAGCCACGGGGCAGGGAGCAATCAGCCCCAGCATTTT.